This is a list of T cell receptor beta chains from one sample in a study of cytomegalovirus exposure and HLA in healthy donors. Produced via immunoSEQ multiplex PCR; TCRdb's table is partial and in-frame only. The data hold around 250,000 clones, with nearly 90% observed a single time. The specimen sequenced was PBMCs. These receptors originate from a woman aged 18-35 years in good health and CMV-seronegative. Each CDR3 is given with its conserved first and last residue. A D gene is named only where the DNA matches it firmly. Size is omitted from some rows. Given values are once, few, many or a class for expanded clones.

v_gene	j_gene	d_gene	len	abundance	CDR3nt	CDR3aa
TRBV4-1	TRBJ2-1	TRBD2	16	-	TGCGCCAGCAGCCAAGGTCGGGGCGGGGGGGCCCGTGAGCAGTTCTTC	CASSQGRGGGAREQFF
TRBV6-5	TRBJ1-1	-	15	-	TGTGCCAGCAGGAACAGGTTGGGGACTTACACTGAAGCTTTCTTT	CASRNRLGTYTEAFF
TRBV4-1	TRBJ1-6	TRBD1	21	-	TGCGCCAGCAGCCAAGAAGCACAGGGGGTTTCTAGAAGCTCCTATAATTCACCCCTCCACTTT	CASSQEAQGVSRSSYNSPLHF
TRBV7-8	TRBJ2-5	-	12	-	TGTGCCAGCAGCCTACTCCAAGAGACCCAGTACTTC	CASSLLQETQYF
TRBV19	TRBJ1-1	-	13	few	TGTGCCAGTAGTATCCAGGGGAACACTGAAGCTTTCTTT	CASSIQGNTEAFF
TRBV5-1	TRBJ2-5	TRBD2	14	-	TGCGCCAGCCAATATGGGGGGGGACAAGAGACCCAGTACTTC	CASQYGGGQETQYF
TRBV27	TRBJ2-1	-	14	-	TGTGCCAGCAGTTTGGGGGGGGCAGACAATGAGCAGTTCTTC	CASSLGGADNEQFF
TRBV7-9	TRBJ1-1	TRBD1	17	-	TGTGCCAGCAGCTTAGACCCAGGGGGCGCAGCCTGGACTGAAGCTTTCTTT	CASSLDPGGAAWTEAFF
TRBV7-7	TRBJ2-5	TRBD1	14	-	TGTGCTAGCAGCTCGGACAGGGGCGGGGAGACCCAGTACTTC	CASSSDRGGETQYF
TRBV7-9	TRBJ2-5	-	13	-	TGTGCCAGCAGCTCCCCGTTAGAAGAGACCCAGTACTTC	CASSSPLEETQYF
TRBV9	TRBJ1-6	-	16	-	TGTGCCAGCAGCGGGGCCCCCTTGTCGGTTAATTCACCCCTCCACTTT	CASSGAPLSVNSPLHF
TRBV7-9	TRBJ2-5	-	13	-	TGTGCCAGCAGTCCCGACAACCAAGAGACCCAGTACTTC	CASSPDNQETQYF
TRBV28	TRBJ2-4	TRBD1	14	-	TGTGCCAGCACCCGACAGGGGGCGAAAAACATTCAGTACTTC	CASTRQGAKNIQYF
TRBV7-3	TRBJ2-7	TRBD1	15	once	TGTGCCAGCAGCTTAACGGGACAGGGAAACTACGAGCAGTACTTC	CASSLTGQGNYEQYF
TRBV5-1	TRBJ2-2	TRBD1	16	-	TGCGCCAGCAGCTTAGGACAGGGGGCGAACACCGGGGAGCTGTTTTTT	CASSLGQGANTGELFF
TRBV9	TRBJ2-3	TRBD2	16	-	TGTGCCAGCAGCGTAGAGGGGACTAGCGGGGGGGATACGCAGTATTTT	CASSVEGTSGGDTQYF
TRBV6-5	TRBJ1-5	TRBD1	15	once	TGTGCCAGCAGTCTTTTTACAGGGGCTGGACAGCCCCAGCATTTT	CASSLFTGAGQPQHF
TRBV27	TRBJ1-2	-	13	-	TGTGCCAGCAGTTTTGCGGCAGACTATGGCTACACCTTC	CASSFAADYGYTF
TRBV6-6	TRBJ1-1	-	15	-	TGTGCCAGCAAAAGGGGAGGATCGGTGAACACTGAAGCTTTCTTT	CASKRGGSVNTEAFF
TRBV20-1	TRBJ1-6	TRBD1	11	-	TGCAGTGCAACAGGGGATTCACCCCTCCACTTT	CSATGDSPLHF
TRBV4-1	TRBJ1-5	-	15	-	TGCGCCAGCAGCCCCCGGGGCGGGGGCAATCAGCCCCAGCATTTT	CASSPRGGGNQPQHF
TRBV4-3	TRBJ2-2	-	16	-	TGCGCCAGCAGCCAGGGGAGGCGGTTAAACACCGGGGAGCTGTTTTTT	CASSQGRRLNTGELFF
TRBV6-1	TRBJ1-2	-	14	-	TGTGCCAGCAGCCCCCTAGGACAAAAGGGGGGCTACACCTTC	CASSPLGQKGGYTF
TRBV27	TRBJ2-3	-	15	-	TGTGCCAGCAGTTTGGGTCAGGGCCCCACAGATACGCAGTATTTT	CASSLGQGPTDTQYF
TRBV19	TRBJ1-5	TRBD1	15	-	TGTGCCAGTACTTTCGACAGGGCAAGCAATCAGCCCCAGCATTTT	CASTFDRASNQPQHF
TRBV6-5	TRBJ1-2	-	15	-	TGTGCCAGCAGTGTCCTCGACGGGACTAACTATGGCTACACCTTC	CASSVLDGTNYGYTF
TRBV7-6	TRBJ2-5	-	12	-	TGTGCCAGCACCCAGTCGTCGGAGACCCAGTACTTC	CASTQSSETQYF
TRBV5-4	TRBJ1-4	-	16	-	TGTGCCAGCAGCTTTATATCGGGGGGCGCGGATGAAAAACTGTTTTTT	CASSFISGGADEKLFF
TRBV5-1	TRBJ2-2	-	14	-	TGCGCCAGCAGCCCCCGACAGGTAACCGGGGAGCTGTTTTTT	CASSPRQVTGELFF
TRBV5-6	TRBJ2-7	-	13	-	TGTGCCAGCAGCTTGTGGAACAGCTACGAGCAGTACTTC	CASSLWNSYEQYF
TRBV6-5	TRBJ2-7	-	13	-	TGTGCCAGCAGCCCCTTTGGGACATACGAGCAGTACTTC	CASSPFGTYEQYF
TRBV6-1	TRBJ1-1	-	15	-	TGTGCCACCGTCGACAACCCCCAGCTGAACACTGAAGCTTTCTTT	CATVDNPQLNTEAFF
TRBV28	TRBJ2-3	TRBD2	15	-	TGTGCCAGCAGTTTAGTGGCGGGGCCAGCGGGAACGCAGTATTTT	CASSLVAGPAGTQYF
TRBV6-5	TRBJ2-7	-	16	-	TGTGCCAGCAGTTACTCGATCAGTCTCCCCGCCTACGAGCAGTACTTC	CASSYSISLPAYEQYF
TRBV5-1	TRBJ1-1	-	14	once	TGCGCCAGCAGCTCGGACAGTATGAACACTGAAGCTTTCTTT	CASSSDSMNTEAFF
TRBV6-6	TRBJ2-7	TRBD2	15	-	TGTGCCAGCAGTTATGGGACTAGCGGGGGCTACGAGCAGTACTTC	CASSYGTSGGYEQYF
TRBV11-1	TRBJ2-5	TRBD1	14	-	TGTGCCAGCAGGCGGACAGGGACGAAAGAGACCCAGTACTTC	CASRRTGTKETQYF
TRBV15	TRBJ2-1	-	13	-	TGTGCCACCAGCAGAGATGAGGGTATAGAGCAGTTCTTC	CATSRDEGIEQFF
TRBV5-5	TRBJ1-5	-	16	-	TGTGCCAGCAGCTTGGTCGGCAGGCCATACGGTCAGCCCCAGCATTTT	CASSLVGRPYGQPQHF
TRBV29-1	TRBJ1-2	-	14	-	TGCAGCGTTGAAGAGGGGGGGCCTGTCTATGGCTACACCTTC	CSVEEGGPVYGYTF
TRBV7-2	TRBJ2-7	-	13	-	TGTGCCAGCAGCTTAGAGGGAGGGGGCGAGCAGTACTTC	CASSLEGGGEQYF
TRBV28	TRBJ1-1	-	13	-	TGTGCCAGCAGTCGCAGGGGTTCGGATGGAGCTTTCTTT	CASSRRGSDGAFF
TRBV5-1	TRBJ2-1	-	15	-	TGCGCCAGCAGCTCAACACCTGCCTCCTACAATGAGCAGTTCTTC	CASSSTPASYNEQFF
TRBV5-6	TRBJ2-7	TRBD1	14	-	TGTGCCAGCAGCCGGACAGGGGTTCCCCTCGAGCAGTACTTC	CASSRTGVPLEQYF
TRBV4-3	TRBJ2-1	-	14	-	TGCGCCAGCAGCCAAGATCGGACTTCTAGTGAGCAGTTCTTC	CASSQDRTSSEQFF
TRBV15	TRBJ1-4	-	14	-	TGTGCCACCAGAGATGGACATTCACGCGAAAAACTGTTTTTT	CATRDGHSREKLFF
TRBV5-5	TRBJ2-1	TRBD1	17	-	TGTGCCAGCAGCTTGGCCTTGAGACAGGGGGGGTACAATGAGCAGTTCTTC	CASSLALRQGGYNEQFF
TRBV28	TRBJ2-3	-	15	-	TGTGCCAGCAGTTTCGACAGACGAAGCACAGATACGCAGTATTTT	CASSFDRRSTDTQYF
TRBV7-6	TRBJ2-3	-	20	-	TGTGCCAGCAGCGATTCTAGCCGTAGGACCGGGACATCCTATCCAGATACGCAGTATTTT	CASSDSSRRTGTSYPDTQYF
TRBV2	TRBJ2-2	TRBD1	13	-	TGTGCTAACCGGGACAGGGGCACCGGGGAGCTGTTTTTT	CANRDRGTGELFF
TRBV2	TRBJ1-2	TRBD1	15	-	TGTGCCAGCAGAAAAACAGGGGGCATGACCCATGGCTACACCTTC	CASRKTGGMTHGYTF
TRBV21-1	TRBJ1-1	-	12	-	TGTGCCAGCAGCACTTTGAACACTGAAGCTTTCTTT	CASSTLNTEAFF
TRBV5-6	TRBJ1-1	-	14	once	TGTGCCAGCAGCTTGACAGGACGGGCCACTGAAGCTTTCTTT	CASSLTGRATEAFF
TRBV4-2	TRBJ2-1	TRBD2	15	-	TGTGCCAGCAGCCGTTCCGGGGGGTCCTACAATGAGCAGTTCTTC	CASSRSGGSYNEQFF
TRBV2	TRBJ1-2	-	16	-	TGTGCCAGCAGTGAATTCCGGCCGACCCAGGGCTATGGCTACACCTTC	CASSEFRPTQGYGYTF